This T cell receptor beta chain was sequenced for a study of blood T cell repertoires in COVID-19 (dated by TCRdb to 2020 to 2022). Background for the entire study: Samples from collaborators originated in the United States, Italy and Spain and spanned both the acute and convalescent phases of COVID-19. The material from the prospective study consisted of cDNA or gDNA derived from T cells, B-cell-depleted T cells, or PBMCs. Deeply sampled blood TCRbeta repertoires from subjects exposed to, actively infected with, or recovered from COVID-19 were included in the dataset. The repertoires were released in a freely available public database intended as a resource for research on the immune response to SARS-CoV-2. The samples were drawn from two sources: the first 160 participants of the ongoing ImmuneRACE study, and over 950 subjects contributed by 6 global collaborators. Sample metadata almost always included a de-identified subject ID, COVID-19 status, age in years and sex. Where available, HLA class I and class II types were obtained from metadata supplied by the sample provider rather than from assay-based typing.

The paper as a whole reports these results and caveats: The amount of clinical and demographic metadata varied by source and participant and was provided uncurated.

On this clone: Its antigen is still unknown. Base quality data are lacking; no much larger clone is found one base away.

The collaborating institutions used their own protocols to collect whole blood in K2EDTA tubes. For TCRbeta analysis, collaborators shipped samples in one of three forms: frozen whole blood, isolated PBMCs, or DNA extracted from either of those sample types. TCRbeta CDR3 regions were amplified from genomic DNA using the immunoSEQ Assay, a bias-controlled multiplex PCR. The paper's processing steps were these. The number of nucleated cells in each sample was estimated by amplification of reference gene primers within the assay. To quantify the absolute abundance of each unique TCRbeta CDR3 rearrangement, sequence reads were collapsed and filtered. For each sample, productive Simpson clonality was calculated as the square root of Simpson's diversity index across productive rearrangements. The immuneACCESS repertoire file appears here via TCRdb, limited to in-frame rearrangements. These files lack a portion of the clones; in checked studies, under half of the deficit traces to unresolved V genes, and the cause of the others is not known. The V and J calls and the clone size are those of that table, but D and trimming were determined from the DNA. The table for this sample lists 240,000 or so clones; around 83% of them were counted only once. Of the sample, 3% to 4% is held by the ten largest clones.

The TCR originated in a woman younger than 35 with acute or convalescent COVID-19. The sample consisted of peripheral blood.

The nucleotides read TGTGCCAGCAGTGATGGTCGATCGGCAGGGGGATCGGGCGGCTACACCTTC. Its protein is CASSDGRSAGGSGGYTF. This receptor chain uses TRBV6-1 and TRBJ1-2, and 7 junction bases match TRBD1. Spanning cysteine to phenylalanine, the CDR3 consists of 17 amino acids. The CDR3 DNA has 51 bases and is translated from base 1. CDR1 and CDR2, per the germline V gene, are MNHNS and SASEGT. Trimming takes 3 bases off V and 8 bases off J; junction bases not matched to a gene: 18.